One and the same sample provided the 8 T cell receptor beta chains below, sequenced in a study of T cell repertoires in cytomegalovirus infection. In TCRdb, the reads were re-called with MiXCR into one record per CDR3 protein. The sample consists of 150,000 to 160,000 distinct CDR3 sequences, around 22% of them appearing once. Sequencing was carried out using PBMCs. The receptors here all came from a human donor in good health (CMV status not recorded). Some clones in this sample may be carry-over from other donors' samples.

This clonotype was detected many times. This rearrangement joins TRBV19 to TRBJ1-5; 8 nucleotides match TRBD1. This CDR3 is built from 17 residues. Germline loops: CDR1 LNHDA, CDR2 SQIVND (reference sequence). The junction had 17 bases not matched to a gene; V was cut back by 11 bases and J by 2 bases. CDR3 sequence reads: CAGYPGTGLQGNQPQHF. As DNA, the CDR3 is TGTGCCGGATATCCTGGGACAGGCTTACAAGGCAATCAGCCCCAGCATTTT.

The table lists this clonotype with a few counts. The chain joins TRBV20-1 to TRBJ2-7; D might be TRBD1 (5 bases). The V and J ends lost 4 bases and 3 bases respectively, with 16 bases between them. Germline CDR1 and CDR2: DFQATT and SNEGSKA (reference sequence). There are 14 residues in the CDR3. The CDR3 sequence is CSANWGARNYEQYF. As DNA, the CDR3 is TGCAGTGCTAATTGGGGCGCGCGGAACTACGAGCAGTACTTC.

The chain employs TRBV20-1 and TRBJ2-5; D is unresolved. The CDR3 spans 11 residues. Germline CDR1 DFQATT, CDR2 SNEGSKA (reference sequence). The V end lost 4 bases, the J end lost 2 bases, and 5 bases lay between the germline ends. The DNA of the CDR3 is TGCAGTGCTACTAGTCAAGAGACCCAGTACTTC. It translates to CSATSQETQYF.

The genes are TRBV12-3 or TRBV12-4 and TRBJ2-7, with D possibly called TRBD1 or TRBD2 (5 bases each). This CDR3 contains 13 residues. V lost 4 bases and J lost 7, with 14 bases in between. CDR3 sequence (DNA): TGTGCCAGCAGTTCCGGGGCCCCGGGAGAGCAGTACTTC. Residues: CASSSGAPGEQYF.

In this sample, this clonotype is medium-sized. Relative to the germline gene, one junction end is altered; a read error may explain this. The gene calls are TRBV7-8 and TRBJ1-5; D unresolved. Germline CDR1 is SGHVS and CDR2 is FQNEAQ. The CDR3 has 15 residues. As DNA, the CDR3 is TGTGCCAGCAGCTTATCCAAGGGCAGCAGTCAGCCCCAGCATTTT. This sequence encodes CASSLSKGSSQPQHF.

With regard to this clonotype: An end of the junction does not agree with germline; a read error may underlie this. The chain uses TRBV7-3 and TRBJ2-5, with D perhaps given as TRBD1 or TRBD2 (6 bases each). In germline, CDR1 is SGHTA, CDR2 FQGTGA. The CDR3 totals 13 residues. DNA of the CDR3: TGCCGAGAGGGGGGAACCCAGCAAGAGACCCAGTACTTC. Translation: CREGGTQQETQYF.

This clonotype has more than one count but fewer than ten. The CDR3 DNA is TGTGCCAGCAGCTTCGGACTAACTGAAGCTTTCTTT. It encodes CASSFGLTEAFF. The V and J genes are TRBV7-2 and TRBJ1-1; D unclear. The germline V and J ends were trimmed by 3 bases and 5 bases, with 7 bases remaining between them. CDR1 is SGHTA, CDR2 FQGNSA, per germline. This CDR3 is built from 12 residues.

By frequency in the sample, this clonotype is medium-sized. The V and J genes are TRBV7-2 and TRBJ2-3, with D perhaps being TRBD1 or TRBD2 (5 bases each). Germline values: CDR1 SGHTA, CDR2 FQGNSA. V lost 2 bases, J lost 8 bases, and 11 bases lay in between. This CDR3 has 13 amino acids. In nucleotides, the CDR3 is TGTGCCAGCAGCTTAAAGGCGAGGGGTACGCAGTATTTT. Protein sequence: CASSLKARGTQYF.